This T cell receptor beta chain came from a study of T cell responses to AZD1222 COVID-19 vaccine. In germline, CDR1 is LGHDT, CDR2 YNNKEL (reference sequence). The CDR3 runs to 15 residues. V lost 0 bases, J lost 4 bases, and 12 bases lay in between. Some clones are missing from TCRdb's copy, which holds only in-frame ones; the method was immunoSEQ multiplex PCR. The sample records some 200,000 clones, 85% to 90% being singletons. The chain has TRBV3-1 (or the pseudogene TRBV3-2) and TRBJ1-2; tentatively, D is TRBD1 (6 bases). The clonotype was recovered from an adult in good health. This sample comprised peripheral blood, obtained on day 0 of AZD1222 vaccination. The CDR3 bases are TGTGCCAGCAGCCAAGATGCAAGAGGGGGCTATGGCTACACCTTC. Protein product: CASSQDARGGYGYTF.